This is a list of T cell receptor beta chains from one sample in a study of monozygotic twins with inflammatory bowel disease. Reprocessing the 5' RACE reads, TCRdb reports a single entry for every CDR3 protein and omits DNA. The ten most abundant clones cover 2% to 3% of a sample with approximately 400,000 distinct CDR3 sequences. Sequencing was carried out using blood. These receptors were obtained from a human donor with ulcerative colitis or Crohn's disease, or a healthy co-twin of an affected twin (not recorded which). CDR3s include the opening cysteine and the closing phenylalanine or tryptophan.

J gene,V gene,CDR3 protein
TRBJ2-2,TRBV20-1,CSARGGFGTGELFF
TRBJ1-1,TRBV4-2,CASSQAGQGNTEAFF
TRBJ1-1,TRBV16,CASSPTTAGYTEAFF
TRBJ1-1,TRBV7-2,CASSSKYHPPGAFF
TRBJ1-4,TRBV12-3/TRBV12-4,CASSAGQGSSNEKLFF
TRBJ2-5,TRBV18,CARSPPSGRGETQYF
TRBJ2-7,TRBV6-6,CASSYSGLRGEQYF
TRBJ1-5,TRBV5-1,CASSPGRDQPQHF
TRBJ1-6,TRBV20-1,CSARKQGWKVSPLHF
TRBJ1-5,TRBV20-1,CSARVGAVNQPQHF
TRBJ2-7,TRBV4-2,CASSQGVSGQGAEQYF
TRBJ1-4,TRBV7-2,CASSLRGGVIEKLFF
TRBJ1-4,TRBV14,CASSQLGGTEKLFF
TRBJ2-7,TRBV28,CATTYGSSYEQYF
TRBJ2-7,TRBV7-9,CASSSRDSETYEQYF
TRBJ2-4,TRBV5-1,CASSTSGNIQYF
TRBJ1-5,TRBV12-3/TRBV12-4,CASKFGQENQPQHF
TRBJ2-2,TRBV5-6,CASSDPLTGELFF
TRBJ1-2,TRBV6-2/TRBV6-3,CASSRQGVDYGYTF
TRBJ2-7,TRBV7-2,CASSFAGTGVYEQYF
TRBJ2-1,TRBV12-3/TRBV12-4,CASSLTPPTGPGAGEQFF
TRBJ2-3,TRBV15,CATSRDGFFTDTQYF
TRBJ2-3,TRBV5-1,CASTDPGLAGVTDTQYF
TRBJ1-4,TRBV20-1,CSASRQGLPEKLFF
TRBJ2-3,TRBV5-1,CASSFSWSASTDTQYF
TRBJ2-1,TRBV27,CASSFYLAGKSEQFF
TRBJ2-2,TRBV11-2,CASTLAGGPTGELFF
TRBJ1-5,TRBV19,CASSISGSNQPQHF
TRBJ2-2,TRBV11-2,CASSLIRGELFF
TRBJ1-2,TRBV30,CAWRNPRRRDGYTF
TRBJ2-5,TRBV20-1,CSAKTPGTAKETQYF
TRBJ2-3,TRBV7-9,CASGVYGTDTQYF
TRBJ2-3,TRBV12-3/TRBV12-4,CASSSILPTDTQYF
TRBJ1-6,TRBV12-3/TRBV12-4,CASSPGNSPLHF
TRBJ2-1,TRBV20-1,CSARDSRAHPYNEQFF
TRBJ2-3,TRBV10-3,CAIGQGGLSDTQYF
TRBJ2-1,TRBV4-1,CASSQTGTMTKFF
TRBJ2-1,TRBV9,CASSDTSGGLIYNEQFF
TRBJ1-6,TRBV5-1,CASSLTGEGSPLHF
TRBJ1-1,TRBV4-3,CASSQGTGTLNTEAFF
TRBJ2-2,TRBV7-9,CASSLAVELFF
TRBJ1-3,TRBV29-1,CSVEGGSGNTIYF
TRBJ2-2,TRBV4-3,CASSQEAGPRTGELFF
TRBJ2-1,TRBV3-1,CASSSTGRKSYNEQFF
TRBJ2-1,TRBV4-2,CASSQEDGYNEQFF
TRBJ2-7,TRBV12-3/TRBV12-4,CASSSSGRDEQYF
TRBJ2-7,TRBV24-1,CATSDSARGYEQYF
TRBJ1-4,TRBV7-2,CASSPEPLNEKLFF
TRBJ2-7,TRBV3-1,CASSHSGANYEQYF
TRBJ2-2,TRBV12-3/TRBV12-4,CASSRRQRGLAGTNTGELFF
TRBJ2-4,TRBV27,CASSSLTGANLAKNIQYF
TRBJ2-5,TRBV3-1,CASSQDLWGEKTQYF
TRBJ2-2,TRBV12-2,CASRLALGGQNTGELFF
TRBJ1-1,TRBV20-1,CSASLRGVNTEAFF
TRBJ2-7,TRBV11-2,CASSLDHAREQYF
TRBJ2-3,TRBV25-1,CASSPRDRGRGTDTQYF